This entry describes one TCR beta chain. The antigen is undetermined. The record originates from a study of T cell repertoires in aging, cancer and after chemotherapy. Study as a whole: Donor ages fell into six groups from 30 or younger up to 70 or older. Glioblastoma patients receiving temozolomide-based therapy gave paired samples before and after chemotherapy.

TRB rearrangements spanning V, D and J were amplified using mixed TRB-A/B primers. Via MiXCR, TCRdb re-called the multiplex PCR reads, giving one row per CDR3 protein. The sample contains about a thousand distinct CDR3 sequences, 14% to 15% of which appear only once. Study observations and caveats: In each cancer cohort, median generation probability increased across chemotherapy, suggesting thymic output rebounded. No conclusions about immunological memory after chemotherapy can be drawn from the repertoire data.

The template was genomic DNA from peripheral blood, not RNA. CDR1 and CDR2 from the germline V gene are SGHRS and YFSETQ. J lost 9 bases, V lost 3 bases, and 24 bases had no gene match. CDR3 length: 20 residues. V is TRBV5-1 and J is TRBJ2-1; TRBD2 aligns across 10 bases. The sequenced sample was blood. This TCR was recovered from a human donor with a solid tumor. DNA of the CDR3: TGCGCCAGCAGCTCCGACTTACCAGGGGTGCCAGCTAGCGGGAGAGTTGAGCAGTTCTTC. Translation gives CASSSDLPGVPASGRVEQFF.